The sequence of this T cell receptor (beta chain) was determined in a study of blood T cell repertoires in COVID-19. Those enrolled, adults aged roughly 18 to 89 years, came from around 25 US areas. Participant-reported clinical history was the basis for cohort assignment. As handled by the study authors: The assay estimated nucleated cells by amplifying reference gene primers. The assay was immunoSEQ multiplex PCR, and TCRdb's table has in-frame clones only and misses some. The DNA was the basis for D and trimming; V, J and clone size are from that table. Among 150,000 to 200,000 clones, around four fifths were seen once, and the ten largest hold roughly 8%. The CDR3 extends over 16 amino acids. Germline loops: CDR1 SGHKS, CDR2 YYEKEE (reference sequence). Trimming took 2 bases from V and 0 from J, leaving 9 bases between them.

The J gene is TRBJ2-6, the V gene TRBV5-5; D remains ambiguous. The sequence came from a woman between 50 and 59 years old who had recovered from COVID-19. Sequences were obtained from PBMCs or T cells enriched from blood (not recorded which). The CDR3 coding sequence is TGTGCCAGCAGCTTAAGAGGTGACTCTGGGGCCAACGTCCTGACTTTC. This codes for CASSLRGDSGANVLTF.